One sample yielded the 26 T cell receptor beta chains listed below, sequenced in a study of T-cell reconstitution after alpha-beta-depleted transplantation in children. Preparing the TCRbeta library involved the use of unique molecular identifiers. TCRdb itself ran the PCR reads through MiXCR, one entry per CDR3 protein. The table shows about 580,000 distinct CDR3 sequences, with 20% to 25% occurring only once. The starting material was PBMCs, mostly from graft donor cells, obtained 360 days after TCRalphabeta/CD19-depleted stem cell transplant. The receptors derive from a boy under two years old who had a stem cell transplant for acute myeloid leukemia, so the T cells may come from the graft donor.

This clonotype showed up just a few times. The chain uses TRBV12-5 and TRBJ2-5, with TRBD1 identical over 8 bases. The CDR3 consists of 16 residues. From germline, CDR1 is LGHNT and CDR2 FRNRAP. With 2 bases clipped from V and 0 bases from J, the junction kept 5 bases outside the gene matches. The CDR3 DNA follows: TGTGCTAGTGGTTTGACCGAGACAGGGGACCAAGAGACCCAGTACTTC. Amino acid sequence: CASGLTETGDQETQYF.

The rearrangement joins TRBV20-1 to TRBJ1-6; D is perhaps TRBD1 (5 bases). The length of the CDR3 is 14 residues. Germline V gene lookup returns CDR1 DFQATT and CDR2 SNEGSKA (reference sequence). The V end was cut by 1 base, the J end by 7 bases, with 11 bases between. This CDR3 reads CSARAHGGNSPLHF. CDR3 DNA: TGCAGTGCTAGAGCCCACGGGGGGAATTCACCCCTCCACTTT.

The chain carries TRBV12-5 and TRBJ1-5; D remains ambiguous. Germline values: CDR1 LGHNT, CDR2 FRNRAP. This CDR3 is 15 amino acids long. Between the trimmed V and J ends, which lost 6 bases and 1 base, there was a span of 13 bases. The CDR3 spells CASGFDGGSNQPQHF. The CDR3, as DNA: TGTGCTAGTGGCTTCGACGGAGGAAGCAATCAGCCCCAGCATTTT.

The genes are TRBV28 and TRBJ2-2, with TRBD1 as a possible D gene (6 bases). The germline CDR1 and CDR2 sequences are MDHEN and SYDVKM. Trimming cost V 11 bases and J 4 bases, with 14 bases left between them. This CDR3 spans 13 amino acids. In DNA form, the CDR3 reads TGTGCCGTCACCAGGGGTGGCACCGGGGAGCTGTTTTTT. Residues: CAVTRGGTGELFF.

Ten or more counts support this clonotype. The V call is TRBV4-3, the J call TRBJ2-1; 11 bases map to TRBD2. The V and J ends lost 1 base and 6 bases, in that order; junction bases with no gene match: 5. CDR3 length: 16 residues. Germline-derived CDR1 and CDR2 are LGHNA and YSLEER. The DNA of the CDR3 is TGCGCCAGCAGCCAAGGCTCGACTAGCGGGGTCAATGAGCAGTTCTTC. The encoded protein is CASSQGSTSGVNEQFF.

In DNA form, the CDR3 reads TGTGCCAGCAGTTTCGAACGGGTGCAAGAGACCCAGTACTTC. Protein sequence: CASSFERVQETQYF. The V call is TRBV28, the J call TRBJ2-5; D is unresolved. The V end lost 3 bases, the J end lost 2 bases, and 10 bases lay between the germline ends. The CDR3 totals 14 residues. Germline V CDR1 and CDR2: MDHEN, SYDVKM.

The sample holds many counts of this clonotype. This chain connects TRBV11-3 to TRBJ2-1; 11 positions agree with TRBD2. Unmatched junction bases numbered 9, after V lost 3 bases and J lost 2 bases. The CDR3 runs to 18 residues. Germline V gives CDR1 SGHNT, CDR2 YENEEA. CDR3 sequence reads: CASSFPPASGGPYNEQFF. In DNA form, the CDR3 reads TGTGCCAGCAGCTTCCCTCCGGCTAGCGGGGGGCCCTACAATGAGCAGTTCTTC.

The J gene is TRBJ1-5, the V gene TRBV4-1, with D unclear. The CDR3 is 14 amino acids. Germline V gene lookup returns CDR1 MGHRA and CDR2 YSYEKL. The V end lost 1 base, the J end lost 5 bases, and 9 bases lay between the germline ends. The CDR3 protein is CASSQGTGHQPQHF. CDR3 nucleotides: TGCGCCAGCAGCCAAGGGACGGGTCATCAGCCCCAGCATTTT.

This clonotype was detected ten times or more. The chain has TRBV20-1 and TRBJ2-7; D could derive from TRBD1 or TRBD2 (7 bases each). Trimming pared 5 bases from V and 6 bases from J, leaving 11 bases between. The germline V gene encodes CDR1 DFQATT and CDR2 SNEGSKA (reference sequence). This CDR3 is built from 11 residues. The CDR3 DNA sequence: TGCAGTGCTGACAGGGAGGGCGAGCAGTACTTC. Residues: CSADREGEQYF.

CDR3: CASSLDRASYEQYF. Written as DNA, the CDR3 is TGTGCCAGCAGCTTAGATCGCGCCTCCTACGAGCAGTACTTC. The genes are TRBV7-7 and TRBJ2-7; no clear D gene. This CDR3 has 14 amino acids. V lost 1 base to trimming and J lost 0 bases, with 7 bases between them. The germline V gene encodes CDR1 SSHAT and CDR2 FNYEAQ (reference sequence).

The CDR3, as DNA: TGTGCCAGCAGCCAAGGAACAGGGCCTACAGAGCAGTACTTC. Translating it yields CASSQGTGPTEQYF. The gene calls are TRBV3-1 and TRBJ2-7, with D perhaps TRBD1 (6 bases). V lost 1 base to trimming and J lost 7 bases, with 14 bases between them. The CDR3 totals 14 residues. Germline V gives CDR1 LGHDT, CDR2 YNNKEL (reference sequence).

This clonotype turned up a few times. The genes are TRBV2 and TRBJ2-7; tentatively, D is TRBD1 (5 bases). CDR1 is SNHLY, CDR2 FYNNEI, per germline. This CDR3 has 13 amino acids. The V gene lost 7 bases and the J gene lost 2 bases, with 12 bases spanning the gap. The CDR3 region has the DNA TGTGCCAGCAAGATAGGACAACCCTACGAGCAGTACTTC. Its protein product is CASKIGQPYEQYF.

This clonotype turned up a few times. The chain has TRBV20-1 and TRBJ2-1; the D gene is possibly TRBD1 (6 bases). This CDR3 is 14 amino acids long. Germline V gene sequence: CDR1 DFQATT, CDR2 SNEGSKA (reference sequence). The V end was cut by 1 base, the J end by 4 bases, with 11 bases between. CDR3 nucleotides: TGCAGTGCTAGAGGTATTACAGGGTACAATGAGCAGTTCTTC. It codes for CSARGITGYNEQFF.

This clonotype was recorded many times. This chain connects TRBV7-2 to TRBJ2-7, with 16 bases lining up with TRBD2. The V gene's germline CDR1 is SGHTA and CDR2 FQGNSA. The trim removed 3 bases at V and 7 bases at J, leaving 9 bases unmatched. The CDR3 is 17 residues long. CDR3 sequence: CASSLSAGTSGGVEQYF. CDR3 DNA: TGTGCCAGCAGCTTGTCCGCCGGGACTAGCGGGGGGGTTGAGCAGTACTTC. The whole variable domain, filled in from reference TRBV7-2 and TRBJ2-7, reads GAGVSQSPSNKVTEKGKDVELRCDPISGHTALYWYRQSLGQGLEFLIYFQGNSAPDKSGLPSDRFSAERTGGSVSTLTIQRTQQEDSAVYLCASSLSAGTSGGVEQYFGPGTRLTVT.

The rearrangement uses TRBV20-1 and TRBJ2-5; D possibly corresponds to TRBD1 (5 bases). This CDR3 is 11 amino acids long. The V and J ends lost 4 bases and 5 bases respectively, with 8 bases between them. Germline V CDR1 and CDR2: DFQATT, SNEGSKA (reference sequence). The DNA of the CDR3 is TGCAGTGCTACAGGGTTGGAGACCCAGTACTTC. Amino acid sequence: CSATGLETQYF.

In its sample, this clonotype was seen many times. V is TRBV20-1 and J is TRBJ1-2; D possibly corresponds to TRBD1 (6 bases). CDR1 is DFQATT and CDR2 is SNEGSKA in the germline V gene (reference sequence). The CDR3 sequence is 12 residues long. With 3 bases removed from V and 4 bases from J, the gap between germline ends came to 9 bases. CDR3 protein: CSASRGGYGYTF. CDR3 DNA sequence: TGCAGTGCTAGCAGGGGAGGCTATGGCTACACCTTC.

The chain employs TRBV20-1 and TRBJ2-3; TRBD2 aligns across 7 bases. The CDR3 has 14 amino acids. The germline V gene encodes CDR1 DFQATT and CDR2 SNEGSKA (reference sequence). V lost 6 bases, J lost 8 bases, and 14 bases stayed unmatched. The CDR3 bases are TGCAGTGCCAGGACTAGGCGAGACGGGGGTACGCAGTATTTT. It codes for CSARTRRDGGTQYF.

This clonotype was seen a few times. The chain has TRBV5-1 and TRBJ2-2, with D perhaps matching TRBD1 (6 bases). The CDR3 loop spans 15 amino acids. V lost 4 bases to trimming and J lost 1 base, with 11 bases between them. Looked up from germline, CDR1 is SGHRS and CDR2 is YFSETQ. CDR3 amino acids: CASSPPGQNTGELFF. The CDR3 DNA follows: TGCGCCAGCAGCCCTCCGGGACAGAACACCGGGGAGCTGTTTTTT.

V usage is TRBV28 and J usage is TRBJ2-3; D is tentatively TRBD1 or TRBD2 (5 bases each). Germline assignment: CDR1 MDHEN and CDR2 SYDVKM. Trimming took 5 bases from V and 1 from J, leaving 13 bases between them. CDR3 length equals 15 residues. CDR3 nucleotide sequence: TGTGCCAGCAGTCCCCCCGGGGCCCGCACAGATACGCAGTATTTT. Translation: CASSPPGARTDTQYF.

The chain combines TRBV15 with TRBJ2-5; no clear D. The CDR3 spans 14 residues. Trimming pared 3 bases from V and 3 bases from J, leaving 11 bases between. CDR1 LNHNV and CDR2 YYDKDF come from the germline V gene (reference sequence). CDR3 coding DNA: TGTGCCACCAGCAGCAGGATATTGGAAGAGACCCAGTACTTC. Encoded protein: CATSSRILEETQYF.

This clonotype was seen many times. This chain joins TRBV12-3 or TRBV12-4 and TRBJ1-5, with 7 bases that match TRBD1. CDR3 length: 13 amino acids. V shed 8 bases, J shed 4 bases, and the junction held 5 bases outside the gene matches. CDR3 bases: TGTGCCAGCGGCGACAGGGTAAATCAGCCCCAGCATTTT. Its protein is CASGDRVNQPQHF.

This clonotype turned up a few times. CDR3 coding DNA: TGTGCCAGCAGTCCCATGGACAGGGGAAGGGAGCAGTACTTC. Amino acids: CASSPMDRGREQYF. The rearrangement joins TRBV6-1 to TRBJ2-7; TRBD1 matches at 9 bases. The length of the CDR3 is 14 residues. CDR1 is MNHNS, CDR2 SASEGT, per germline. V lost 5 bases and J lost 7; bases outside the gene matches: 9.

This clonotype has ten or more counts. V gene TRBV7-9 combines with J gene TRBJ2-7; TRBD1 is a possible D gene (6 bases). Germline V gene sequence: CDR1 SEHNR, CDR2 FQNEAQ (reference sequence). The length of the CDR3 is 13 residues. The germline V and J ends were trimmed by 4 bases and 5 bases, with 12 bases remaining between them. The CDR3 loop reads CASSSTGLHEQYF. In DNA, the CDR3 is TGTGCCAGCAGCTCCACAGGGTTACACGAGCAGTACTTC.

Here the CDR3 reads CASSRSPGGGTGELFF. CDR3 nucleotide sequence: TGTGCCAGCAGCCGAAGCCCCGGGGGAGGGACCGGGGAGCTGTTTTTT. The chain joins TRBV12-3 or TRBV12-4 to TRBJ2-2, with 7 bases matching TRBD2. J was trimmed by 5 bases and V by 6 bases; bases with no gene match: 12. There are 16 residues in the CDR3.

This chain connects TRBV28 to TRBJ2-3; perhaps TRBD1 as D (6 bases). CDR3 length: 17 amino acids. In germline, CDR1 is MDHEN, CDR2 SYDVKM. The ends were cut back, 4 bases at V and 0 bases at J, with 17 bases in the middle. The CDR3 sequence: CASSYPTGKTSTDTQYF. In DNA, the CDR3 is TGTGCCAGCAGTTACCCAACAGGGAAAACGAGCACAGATACGCAGTATTTT.

The chain uses TRBV5-1 and TRBJ2-6, with TRBD1 matching 9 bases. V gave up 0 bases and J gave up 0 bases; unmatched junction bases: 4. In germline, CDR1 is SGHRS, CDR2 YFSETQ. The CDR3 extends over 18 amino acids. The CDR3 protein is CASSLVTGGLSGANVLTF. CDR3 DNA: TGCGCCAGCAGCTTGGTCACAGGGGGCCTCTCTGGGGCCAACGTCCTGACTTTC.